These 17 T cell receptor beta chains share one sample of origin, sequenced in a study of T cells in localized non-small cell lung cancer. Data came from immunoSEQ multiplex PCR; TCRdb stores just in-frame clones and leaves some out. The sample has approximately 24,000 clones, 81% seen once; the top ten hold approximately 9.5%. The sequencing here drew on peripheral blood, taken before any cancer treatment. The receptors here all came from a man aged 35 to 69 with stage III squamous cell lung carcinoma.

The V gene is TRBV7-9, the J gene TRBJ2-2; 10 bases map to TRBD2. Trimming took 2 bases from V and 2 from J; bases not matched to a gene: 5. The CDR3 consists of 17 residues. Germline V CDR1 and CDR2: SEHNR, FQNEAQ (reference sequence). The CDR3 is CASSLPGTSVNTGELFF. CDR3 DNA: TGTGCCAGCAGCTTACCAGGGACTAGCGTCAACACCGGGGAGCTGTTTTTT.

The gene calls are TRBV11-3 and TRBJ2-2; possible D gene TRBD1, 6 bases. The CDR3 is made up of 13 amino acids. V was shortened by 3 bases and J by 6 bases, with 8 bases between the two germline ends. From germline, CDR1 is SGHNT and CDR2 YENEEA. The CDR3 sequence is CASSFEGAGELFF. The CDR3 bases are TGTGCCAGCAGCTTCGAGGGGGCCGGGGAGCTGTTTTTT.

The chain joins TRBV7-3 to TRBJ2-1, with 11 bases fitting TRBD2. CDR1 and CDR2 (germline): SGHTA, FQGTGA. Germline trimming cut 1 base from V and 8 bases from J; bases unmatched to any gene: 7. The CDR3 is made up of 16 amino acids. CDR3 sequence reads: CASSLRLAGLNDEQFF. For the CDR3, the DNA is TGTGCCAGCAGCTTAAGACTAGCGGGGTTGAACGATGAGCAGTTCTTC. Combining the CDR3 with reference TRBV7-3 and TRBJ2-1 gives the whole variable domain GAGVSQTPSNKVTEKGKYVELRCDPISGHTALYWYRQSLGQGPEFLIYFQGTGAADDSGLPNDRFFAVRPEGSVSTLKIQRTERGDSAVYLCASSLRLAGLNDEQFFGPGTRLTVL.

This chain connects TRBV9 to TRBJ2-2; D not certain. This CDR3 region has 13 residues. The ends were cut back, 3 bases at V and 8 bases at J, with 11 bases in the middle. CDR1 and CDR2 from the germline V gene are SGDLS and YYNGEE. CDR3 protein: CASSEVWGGELFF. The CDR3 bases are TGTGCCAGCAGCGAAGTCTGGGGTGGGGAGCTGTTTTTT.

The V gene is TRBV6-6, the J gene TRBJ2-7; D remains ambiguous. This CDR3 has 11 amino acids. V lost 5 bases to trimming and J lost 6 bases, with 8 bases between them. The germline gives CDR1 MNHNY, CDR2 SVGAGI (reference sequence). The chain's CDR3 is CASSRRSEQYF. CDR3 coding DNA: TGTGCCAGCAGTCGTAGATCCGAGCAGTACTTC.

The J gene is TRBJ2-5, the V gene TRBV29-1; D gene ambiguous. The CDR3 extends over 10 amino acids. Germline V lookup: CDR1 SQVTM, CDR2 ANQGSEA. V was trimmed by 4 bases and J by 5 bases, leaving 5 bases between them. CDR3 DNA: TGCAGCGTTGGGATCGAGACCCAGTACTTC. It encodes CSVGIETQYF.

DNA of the CDR3: TGTGCCAGCAGCTCAAGGGGGGTTAGGGAAGCTTTCTTT. Amino acids: CASSSRGVREAFF. The chain joins TRBV7-3 to TRBJ1-1, with D perhaps TRBD1 (6 bases). The CDR3 extends over 13 amino acids. Germline assignment: CDR1 SGHTA and CDR2 FQGTGA. Trimming took 4 bases from V and 8 from J, leaving 14 bases between them.

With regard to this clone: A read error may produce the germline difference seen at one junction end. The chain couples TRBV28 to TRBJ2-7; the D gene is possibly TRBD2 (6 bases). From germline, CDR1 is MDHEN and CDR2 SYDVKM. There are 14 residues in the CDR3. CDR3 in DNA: TGTGCAAGCAAGCAAGCGGGTGCCACCTACGAGCAGTACTTC. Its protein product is CASKQAGATYEQYF.

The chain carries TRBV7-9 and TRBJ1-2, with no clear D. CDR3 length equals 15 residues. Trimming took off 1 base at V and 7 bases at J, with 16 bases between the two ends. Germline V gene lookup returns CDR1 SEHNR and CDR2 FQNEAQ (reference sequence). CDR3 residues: CASSLEVRKGSGYTF. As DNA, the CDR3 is TGTGCCAGCAGCTTAGAAGTCCGAAAGGGATCTGGCTACACCTTC. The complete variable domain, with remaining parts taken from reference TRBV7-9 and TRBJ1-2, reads DTGVSQNPRHKITKRGQNVTFRCDPISEHNRLYWYRQTLGQGPEFLTYFQNEAQLEKSRLLSDRFSAERPKGSFSTLEIQRTEQGDSAMYLCASSLEVRKGSGYTFGSGTRLTVV.

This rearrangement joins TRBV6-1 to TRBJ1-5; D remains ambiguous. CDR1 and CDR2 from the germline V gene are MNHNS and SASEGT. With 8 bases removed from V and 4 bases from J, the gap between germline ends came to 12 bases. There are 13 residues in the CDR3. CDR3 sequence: CASGDMRNQPQHF. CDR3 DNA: TGTGCCAGCGGCGATATGAGGAATCAGCCCCAGCATTTT.

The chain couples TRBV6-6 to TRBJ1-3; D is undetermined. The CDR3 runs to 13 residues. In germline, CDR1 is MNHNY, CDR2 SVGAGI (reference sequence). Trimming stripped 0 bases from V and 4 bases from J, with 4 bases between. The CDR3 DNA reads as TGTGCCAGCAGTTACTCGGACGGAAACACCATATATTTT. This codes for CASSYSDGNTIYF.

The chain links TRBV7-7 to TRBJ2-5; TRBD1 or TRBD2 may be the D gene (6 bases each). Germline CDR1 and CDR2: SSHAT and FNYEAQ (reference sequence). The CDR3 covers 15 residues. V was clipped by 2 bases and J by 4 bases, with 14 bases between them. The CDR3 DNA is TGTGCCAGCAGCTTACAAGGAGGGGGTATAGAGACCCAGTACTTC. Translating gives CASSLQGGGIETQYF.

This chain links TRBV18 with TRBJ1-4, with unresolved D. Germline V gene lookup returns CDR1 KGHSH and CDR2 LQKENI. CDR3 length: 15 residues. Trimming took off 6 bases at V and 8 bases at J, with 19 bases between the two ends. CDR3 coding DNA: TGTGCCAGCTCCCCTAGGACGGCGTTTAACGAAAAACTGTTTTTT. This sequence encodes CASSPRTAFNEKLFF.

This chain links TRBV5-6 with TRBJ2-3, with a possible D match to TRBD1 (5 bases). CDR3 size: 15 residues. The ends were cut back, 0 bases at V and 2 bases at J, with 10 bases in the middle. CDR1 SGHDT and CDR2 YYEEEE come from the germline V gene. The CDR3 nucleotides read TGTGCCAGCAGCTTGGGGTTTGGGGCCACAGATACGCAGTATTTT. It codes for CASSLGFGATDTQYF.

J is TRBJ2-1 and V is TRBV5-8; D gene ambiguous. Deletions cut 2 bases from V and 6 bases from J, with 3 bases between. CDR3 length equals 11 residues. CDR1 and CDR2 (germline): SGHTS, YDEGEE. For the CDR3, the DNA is TGTGCCAGCAGCTTTTCCAATGAGCAGTTCTTC. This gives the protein CASSFSNEQFF. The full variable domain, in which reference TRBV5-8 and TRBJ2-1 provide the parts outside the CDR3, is EAGVTQSPTHLIKTRGQQATLRCSPISGHTSVYWYQQALGLGLQFLLWYDEGEERNRGNFPPRFSGRQFPNYSSELNVNALELEDSALYLCASSFSNEQFFGPGTRLTVL.

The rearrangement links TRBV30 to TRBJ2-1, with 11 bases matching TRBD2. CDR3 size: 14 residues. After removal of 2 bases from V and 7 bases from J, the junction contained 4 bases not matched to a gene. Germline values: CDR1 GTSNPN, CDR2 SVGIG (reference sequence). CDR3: CAWSSGTSGNEQFF. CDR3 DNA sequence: TGTGCCTGGAGTTCCGGGACTAGCGGTAATGAGCAGTTCTTC. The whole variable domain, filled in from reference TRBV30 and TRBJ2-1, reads SQTIHQWPATLVQPVGSPLSLECTVEGTSNPNLYWYRQAAGRGLQLLFYSVGIGQISSEVPQNLSASRPQDRQFILSSKKLLLSDSGFYLCAWSSGTSGNEQFFGPGTRLTVL.

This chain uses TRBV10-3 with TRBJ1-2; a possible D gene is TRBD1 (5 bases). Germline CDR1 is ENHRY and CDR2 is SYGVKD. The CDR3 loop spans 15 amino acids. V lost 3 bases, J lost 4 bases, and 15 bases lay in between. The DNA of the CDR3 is TGTGCCATCAGTGATCAATCCGGGACTGTCTATGGCTACACCTTC. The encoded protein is CAISDQSGTVYGYTF.